The 17 T cell receptor beta chains below were found in one sample sequenced in a study of cytomegalovirus exposure and HLA in healthy donors. The PCR ran on 60 Vbeta and 13 Jbeta primers. The method was immunoSEQ multiplex PCR; TCRdb's version includes in-frame clones alone and lacks a portion of them. Here the sample spans about 180,000 clones, 76% being singletons. The sample was PBMCs. Every receptor here comes from a man aged 18 to 29 in good health and CMV-seronegative.

The chain combines TRBV14 with TRBJ1-2, with 7 bases fitting TRBD1. The CDR3 consists of 16 residues. The germline V gene encodes CDR1 SGHDN and CDR2 FVKESK. V shed 0 bases and J 7 bases; nucleotides not matched to a gene: 11. CDR3 loop: CASSQDRAAGGGGYTF. CDR3 nucleotide sequence: TGTGCCAGCAGCCAAGATCGGGCCGCAGGGGGTGGTGGCTACACCTTC.

The rearrangement links TRBV5-4 to TRBJ2-3; TRBD1 might be the D (6 bases). CDR3 length: 14 residues. The V end was cut by 0 bases, the J end by 3 bases, with 8 bases between. Germline CDR1 SGHNT, CDR2 YYREEE (reference sequence). CDR3 sequence reads: CASSLGGRTDTQYF. CDR3 DNA: TGTGCCAGCAGCTTGGGGGGGCGGACAGATACGCAGTATTTT.

The chain joins TRBV29-1 to TRBJ2-3, with TRBD1 identical over 7 bases. The CDR3 has 13 amino acids. V shed 7 bases and J 4 bases; nucleotides not matched to a gene: 8. Looked up from germline, CDR1 is SQVTM and CDR2 is ANQGSEA. This CDR3 is CSADTTGSDTQYF. CDR3 in DNA: TGCAGCGCAGACACGACAGGGTCAGATACGCAGTATTTT.

The chain has TRBV19 and TRBJ2-3; D is uncertain. CDR1 is LNHDA and CDR2 is SQIVND in the germline V gene (reference sequence). V was clipped by 6 bases and J by 8 bases, with 15 bases between them. The length of the CDR3 is 13 residues. CDR3 DNA: TGTGCCAGTAGCCCCTCTGGTGCGTCTACGCAGTATTTT. It specifies CASSPSGASTQYF.

The chain couples TRBV7-6 to TRBJ2-1; 8 nucleotides agree with TRBD2. This CDR3 has 15 residues. Trimming at V came to 5 bases and at J to 0 bases, leaving 3 bases not matched to a gene. Germline V lookup: CDR1 SGHVS, CDR2 FNYEAQ. In nucleotides, the CDR3 is TGTGCCAGCAGCCGCGGGGGGAGCTCCTACAATGAGCAGTTCTTC. Encoded protein: CASSRGGSSYNEQFF. The whole variable domain, filled in from reference TRBV7-6 and TRBJ2-1, reads GAGVSQSPRYKVTKRGQDVALRCDPISGHVSLYWYRQALGQGPEFLTYFNYEAQQDKSGLPNDRFSAERPEGSISTLTIQRTEQRDSAMYRCASSRGGSSYNEQFFGPGTRLTVL.

V gene TRBV28 combines with J gene TRBJ1-5; no clear D. V was shortened by 2 bases and J by 6 bases, with 14 bases between the two germline ends. Germline V lookup: CDR1 MDHEN, CDR2 SYDVKM. The CDR3 is made up of 15 amino acids. The CDR3 nucleotides read TGTGCCAGCAGTTTAGTCGGGATAGTTAGTCAGCCCCAGCATTTT. Protein product: CASSLVGIVSQPQHF.

The chain uses TRBV6-5 and TRBJ2-1; TRBD2 matches 9 bases. Germline CDR1 MNHEY, CDR2 SVGAGI. J was trimmed by 4 bases and V by 6 bases; bases with no gene match: 7. The CDR3 totals 15 residues. The DNA for the CDR3 is TGTGCCAGCAGCCTCAGCGGGGGGCCGTACAATGAGCAGTTCTTC. Translating it yields CASSLSGGPYNEQFF.

The CDR3 bases are TGTGCCAGCAATATGAGGGACAGCCTACAGTACTTC. It translates to CASNMRDSLQYF. The V call is TRBV6-1, the J call TRBJ2-7; TRBD1 matches at 7 bases. The CDR3 is 12 residues long. Germline V lookup: CDR1 MNHNS, CDR2 SASEGT. Unmatched junction bases numbered 10, after V lost 7 bases and J lost 10 bases.

The rearrangement links TRBV6-5 to TRBJ2-7; 7 nucleotides match TRBD1. The CDR3 length is 15 residues. V lost 0 bases and J lost 2; bases outside the gene matches: 4. Germline V gene lookup returns CDR1 MNHEY and CDR2 SVGAGI. CDR3: CASSYSRGQTYEQYF. CDR3 nucleotides: TGTGCCAGCAGTTACTCGAGGGGACAGACCTACGAGCAGTACTTC.

This clone was counted between two and nine times. J is TRBJ2-3 and V is TRBV9; 13 bases match TRBD2. J lost 7 bases, V lost 0 bases, and 5 bases had no gene match. From germline, CDR1 is SGDLS and CDR2 YYNGEE. CDR3 length equals 16 residues. The CDR3, as DNA: TGTGCCAGCAGCGTAGAGGGGACTAGCGGGGCAAATACGCAGTATTTT. This sequence encodes CASSVEGTSGANTQYF.

The gene calls are TRBV7-8 and TRBJ1-1, with D possibly matching TRBD1 (6 bases). V was pared by 1 base and J by 5 bases, with 14 bases between. CDR1 and CDR2 (germline): SGHVS, FQNEAQ. This CDR3 region has 15 residues. CDR3 DNA sequence: TGTGCCAGCAGCTTAGATAGGGGGTTGGTTACTGAAGCTTTCTTT. Protein sequence: CASSLDRGLVTEAFF.

V and J are TRBV7-2 and TRBJ1-5; 8 bases are shared with TRBD1. There are 15 residues in the CDR3. Germline V lookup: CDR1 SGHTA, CDR2 FQGNSA. The trim removed 4 bases at V and 0 bases at J, leaving 2 bases unmatched. The CDR3 DNA reads as TGTGCCAGCAGCTGGGGACAGGATAGCAATCAGCCCCAGCATTTT. This sequence encodes CASSWGQDSNQPQHF.

This clone has more than one count but fewer than ten. V is TRBV5-1 and J is TRBJ2-6, with 9 bases that match TRBD1. Germline V lookup: CDR1 SGHRS, CDR2 YFSETQ. Trimming removed 0 bases from V and 0 bases from J; junction bases left unmatched: 4. The CDR3 has 18 amino acids. The CDR3 reads CASSLAGTGLSGANVLTF. Here the CDR3 DNA reads TGCGCCAGCAGCTTGGCCGGGACAGGGCTCTCTGGGGCCAACGTCCTGACTTTC.

CDR3 bases: TGCGCCAGCAGCCTAAGGGGCGCGGGATTAGATACGCAGTATTTT. Its protein is CASSLRGAGLDTQYF. The chain recombines TRBV5-1 with TRBJ2-3, with a possible D match to TRBD2 (6 bases). V was trimmed by 4 bases and J by 5 bases, leaving 17 bases between them. Germline CDR1 is SGHRS and CDR2 is YFSETQ. The CDR3 sequence is 15 residues long.

This clone was picked up a small number of times. Different DNA sequences within this sample yield the same CDR3. The chain couples TRBV9 to TRBJ2-3, with 9 positions matching TRBD2. The CDR3 extends over 15 amino acids. CDR1 and CDR2 from the germline V gene are SGDLS and YYNGEE. V was clipped by 0 bases and J by 1 base; unmatched bases: 0. CDR3 residues: CASSVGLAGTDTQYF. The CDR3 nucleotides read TGTGCCAGCAGCGTAGGACTAGCGGGCACAGATACGCAGTATTTT.

This clone was seen only a few times. The genes are TRBV28 and TRBJ2-7, with 8 bases aligning to TRBD2. CDR1 MDHEN and CDR2 SYDVKM come from the germline V gene. After removal of 8 bases from V and 2 bases from J, the junction contained 5 bases not matched to a gene. There are 13 residues in the CDR3. DNA for the CDR3: TGTGCCAGCCAGGCGGGGGGCACCTACGAGCAGTACTTC. Its translation: CASQAGGTYEQYF. Full variable domain (missing parts from reference TRBV28 and TRBJ2-7): DVKVTQSSRYLVKRTGEKVFLECVQDMDHENMFWYRQDPGLGLRLIYFSYDVKMKEKGDIPEGYSVSREKKERFSLILESASTNQTSMYLCASQAGGTYEQYFGPGTRLTVT.

This chain joins TRBV5-4 and TRBJ1-2; 7 bases map to TRBD1. Looked up from germline, CDR1 is SGHNT and CDR2 is YYREEE (reference sequence). V lost 3 bases to trimming and J lost 6 bases; unmatched junction nucleotides: 5. There are 13 residues in the CDR3. The CDR3 DNA follows: TGTGCCAGCAGCTCGACAGGGAAGAATGGCTACACCTTC. It translates to CASSSTGKNGYTF.